This is a list of T cell receptor beta chains from one sample in a study of T cell responses to AZD1222 COVID-19 vaccine. Profiled with immunoSEQ multiplex PCR; TCRdb holds only in-frame clones, not every one. The sample records about 75,000 clones, more than 70% being singletons. The sample here was peripheral blood, taken 28 days after the second dose of the MenACWY control vaccine. The origin of the receptors is an adult who received the MenACWY meningococcal vaccine as a control. Both conserved end residues are part of each CDR3. Fields, in order: V gene, clone size, D gene, J gene, CDR3 protein, CDR3 DNA. The D gene is left open where the match is weak. Size is stated for part of the rows, as once, few or many counts, or as a class when the clone is expanded.

V gene: TRBV19; clone size: .; D gene: TRBD1; J gene: TRBJ1-5; CDR3 protein: CASSIGSDRASNQPQHF; CDR3 DNA: TGTGCCAGTAGTATAGGAAGCGACAGGGCTAGCAATCAGCCCCAGCATTTT
V gene: TRBV7-2; clone size: .; D gene: .; J gene: TRBJ1-1; CDR3 protein: CASSLWGGNTEAFF; CDR3 DNA: TGTGCCAGCAGCTTATGGGGGGGGAACACTGAAGCTTTCTTT
V gene: TRBV7-9; clone size: .; D gene: TRBD1; J gene: TRBJ1-1; CDR3 protein: CASSPTGQVMNTEAFF; CDR3 DNA: TGTGCCAGCAGCCCCACGGGACAGGTCATGAACACTGAAGCTTTCTTT
V gene: TRBV19; clone size: .; D gene: TRBD2; J gene: TRBJ2-3; CDR3 protein: CASSVGTSGGTSTDTQYF; CDR3 DNA: TGTGCCAGTAGTGTCGGGACTAGCGGGGGGACTAGCACAGATACGCAGTATTTT
V gene: TRBV5-6; clone size: .; D gene: .; J gene: TRBJ2-7; CDR3 protein: CASSLLAYEQYF; CDR3 DNA: TGTGCCAGCAGCTTGTTGGCCTACGAGCAGTACTTC
V gene: TRBV4-3; clone size: .; D gene: TRBD1; J gene: TRBJ2-7; CDR3 protein: CASSQDLVGTGKYF; CDR3 DNA: TGCGCCAGCAGCCAAGATCTTGTCGGGACAGGGAAGTACTTC
V gene: TRBV28; clone size: once; D gene: .; J gene: TRBJ1-5; CDR3 protein: CASSLGGEGQPQHF; CDR3 DNA: TGTGCCAGCAGTTTAGGTGGGGAAGGTCAGCCCCAGCATTTT
V gene: TRBV3-1/TRBV3-2; clone size: .; D gene: TRBD2; J gene: TRBJ2-1; CDR3 protein: CASSHLSGGHNEQFF; CDR3 DNA: TGTGCCAGCAGCCACCTAAGCGGGGGCCACAATGAGCAGTTCTTC
V gene: TRBV7-2; clone size: .; D gene: .; J gene: TRBJ1-5; CDR3 protein: CASSADQGSPQPQHF; CDR3 DNA: TGTGCCAGCAGCGCAGACCAGGGTAGCCCTCAGCCCCAGCATTTT
V gene: TRBV2; clone size: .; D gene: TRBD1; J gene: TRBJ1-5; CDR3 protein: CASSRDRGSNQPQHF; CDR3 DNA: TGTGCCAGCAGTCGGGACAGGGGTAGCAATCAGCCCCAGCATTTT
V gene: TRBV11-2; clone size: .; D gene: TRBD2; J gene: TRBJ2-1; CDR3 protein: CASSLDRGLADLRDEQFF; CDR3 DNA: TGTGCCAGCAGCTTAGATCGGGGACTAGCGGACCTCAGGGATGAGCAGTTCTTC
V gene: TRBV6-5; clone size: once; D gene: .; J gene: TRBJ1-1; CDR3 protein: CASSSTGTIGEAFF; CDR3 DNA: TGTGCCAGCAGTAGCACAGGAACCATAGGTGAAGCTTTCTTT
V gene: TRBV11-2; clone size: .; D gene: TRBD2; J gene: TRBJ2-5; CDR3 protein: CASSLDEGLAGEETQYF; CDR3 DNA: TGTGCCAGCAGCTTAGATGAGGGACTAGCGGGGGAAGAGACCCAGTACTTC
V gene: TRBV19; clone size: .; D gene: TRBD1; J gene: TRBJ1-5; CDR3 protein: CASSTDRGYAQPQHF; CDR3 DNA: TGTGCCAGTAGTACGGACAGGGGGTATGCACAGCCCCAGCATTTT
V gene: TRBV12-3/TRBV12-4; clone size: .; D gene: .; J gene: TRBJ1-2; CDR3 protein: CASSFRQNYGYTF; CDR3 DNA: TGTGCCAGCAGTTTTAGACAGAACTATGGCTACACCTTC
V gene: TRBV12-3/TRBV12-4; clone size: .; D gene: TRBD2; J gene: TRBJ2-1; CDR3 protein: CASSFEAGEQFF; CDR3 DNA: TGTGCCAGCAGTTTCGAAGCGGGGGAGCAGTTCTTC
V gene: TRBV12-3/TRBV12-4; clone size: .; D gene: .; J gene: TRBJ1-4; CDR3 protein: CASSSSWEKLFF; CDR3 DNA: TGTGCCAGCAGTTCCTCGTGGGAAAAACTGTTTTTT
V gene: TRBV19; clone size: few; D gene: .; J gene: TRBJ1-1; CDR3 protein: CASSIGEGTEAFF; CDR3 DNA: TGTGCCAGTAGTATAGGAGAGGGGACTGAAGCTTTCTTT
V gene: TRBV4-1; clone size: .; D gene: TRBD2; J gene: TRBJ2-1; CDR3 protein: CASSSPGLAGGQSEQFF; CDR3 DNA: TGCGCCAGCAGCTCACCGGGACTAGCGGGGGGGCAGAGTGAGCAGTTCTTC
V gene: TRBV7-2; clone size: .; D gene: TRBD2; J gene: TRBJ2-1; CDR3 protein: CASSLNSGGGYNEQFF; CDR3 DNA: TGTGCCAGCAGCTTAAACAGCGGGGGGGGCTACAATGAGCAGTTCTTC
V gene: TRBV30; clone size: .; D gene: .; J gene: TRBJ1-3; CDR3 protein: CAWSAGLAGNTIYF; CDR3 DNA: TGTGCCTGGAGTGCCGGACTCGCCGGAAACACCATATATTTT
V gene: TRBV2; clone size: .; D gene: .; J gene: TRBJ1-1; CDR3 protein: CASRAIRLNTEAFF; CDR3 DNA: TGTGCCAGCAGGGCGATCAGGTTGAACACTGAAGCTTTCTTT
V gene: TRBV6-1; clone size: .; D gene: .; J gene: TRBJ1-1; CDR3 protein: CASRPGINTEAFF; CDR3 DNA: TGTGCCAGCAGACCCGGGATCAACACTGAAGCTTTCTTT
V gene: TRBV6-5; clone size: .; D gene: .; J gene: TRBJ1-5; CDR3 protein: CASSQAGINQPQHF; CDR3 DNA: TGTGCCAGCTCGCAGGCGGGGATCAATCAGCCCCAGCATTTT
V gene: TRBV24-1; clone size: .; D gene: .; J gene: TRBJ2-3; CDR3 protein: CATSDPSESSTDTQYF; CDR3 DNA: TGTGCCACCAGTGACCCATCTGAATCTAGCACAGATACGCAGTATTTT
V gene: TRBV9; clone size: .; D gene: TRBD2; J gene: TRBJ2-2; CDR3 protein: CASSVGIAGTDGELFF; CDR3 DNA: TGTGCCAGCAGCGTCGGGATAGCGGGGACGGACGGGGAGCTGTTTTTT
V gene: TRBV9; clone size: .; D gene: TRBD2; J gene: TRBJ2-7; CDR3 protein: CASSVDGGDEQYF; CDR3 DNA: TGTGCCAGCAGCGTAGACGGGGGGGACGAGCAGTACTTC
V gene: TRBV11-1; clone size: .; D gene: .; J gene: TRBJ2-4; CDR3 protein: CASSFTSGDIQYF; CDR3 DNA: TGTGCCAGCAGCTTCACCTCGGGGGACATTCAGTACTTC
V gene: TRBV20-1; clone size: .; D gene: .; J gene: TRBJ2-7; CDR3 protein: CSARRVHEQYF; CDR3 DNA: TGCAGTGCCCGACGGGTTCACGAGCAGTACTTC
V gene: TRBV30; clone size: .; D gene: TRBD1; J gene: TRBJ2-7; CDR3 protein: CAWNPGQGPPLYEQYF; CDR3 DNA: TGTGCCTGGAATCCGGGACAGGGTCCCCCCCTCTACGAGCAGTACTTC
V gene: TRBV2; clone size: .; D gene: .; J gene: TRBJ2-5; CDR3 protein: CASSFGRAREETQYF; CDR3 DNA: TGTGCCAGCAGTTTCGGACGGGCAAGGGAGGAGACCCAGTACTTC
V gene: TRBV3-1/TRBV3-2; clone size: .; D gene: TRBD1; J gene: TRBJ1-3; CDR3 protein: CASSQQTGKSGNTIYF; CDR3 DNA: TGTGCCAGCAGCCAACAGACAGGGAAATCTGGAAACACCATATATTTT
V gene: TRBV23-1; clone size: once; D gene: .; J gene: TRBJ2-4; CDR3 protein: CASRGQGAKNIQYF; CDR3 DNA: TGCGCCAGTCGGGGGCAGGGGGCCAAAAACATTCAGTACTTC
V gene: TRBV3-1/TRBV3-2; clone size: .; D gene: TRBD1; J gene: TRBJ2-2; CDR3 protein: CASSLGGSTAGELFF; CDR3 DNA: TGTGCCAGCAGCCTAGGGGGCTCGACGGCCGGGGAGCTGTTTTTT
V gene: TRBV6-2/TRBV6-3; clone size: .; D gene: .; J gene: TRBJ1-2; CDR3 protein: CASSYSSTYGYTF; CDR3 DNA: TGTGCCAGCAGTTATTCAAGTACCTATGGCTACACCTTC
V gene: TRBV3-1/TRBV3-2; clone size: .; D gene: .; J gene: TRBJ1-4; CDR3 protein: CASSQGRVGNEKLFF; CDR3 DNA: TGTGCCAGCAGCCAAGGCAGGGTTGGTAATGAAAAACTGTTTTTT
V gene: TRBV7-9; clone size: few; D gene: TRBD1; J gene: TRBJ1-2; CDR3 protein: CASRPGTASQGYGYTF; CDR3 DNA: TGTGCCAGCAGACCCGGGACAGCCTCGCAGGGGTATGGCTACACCTTC
V gene: TRBV5-1; clone size: few; D gene: TRBD1; J gene: TRBJ1-5; CDR3 protein: CASSTGQRDQPQHF; CDR3 DNA: TGCGCCAGCAGCACGGGACAGCGGGATCAGCCCCAGCATTTT
V gene: TRBV3-1/TRBV3-2; clone size: .; D gene: TRBD1; J gene: TRBJ1-2; CDR3 protein: CASSQGTGNYGYTF; CDR3 DNA: TGTGCCAGCAGCCAAGGGACAGGGAACTATGGCTACACCTTC
V gene: TRBV19; clone size: .; D gene: .; J gene: TRBJ2-3; CDR3 protein: CASSEEGGRSIADTQYF; CDR3 DNA: TGTGCCAGTAGTGAGGAGGGCGGCAGGAGTATCGCAGATACGCAGTATTTT
V gene: TRBV19; clone size: .; D gene: .; J gene: TRBJ2-1; CDR3 protein: CASSIPKTLYNEQFF; CDR3 DNA: TGTGCCAGTAGTATACCCAAAACCCTCTACAATGAGCAGTTCTTC
V gene: TRBV7-9; clone size: .; D gene: .; J gene: TRBJ2-7; CDR3 protein: CASSPGVTYEQYF; CDR3 DNA: TGTGCCAGCAGCCCCGGGGTTACCTACGAGCAGTACTTC
V gene: TRBV5-1; clone size: .; D gene: .; J gene: TRBJ1-6; CDR3 protein: CASAQNSPLHF; CDR3 DNA: TGCGCCAGCGCGCAGAATTCACCCCTCCACTTT
V gene: TRBV19; clone size: .; D gene: .; J gene: TRBJ1-1; CDR3 protein: CASTPGWAAVNTEAFF; CDR3 DNA: TGTGCCAGTACCCCCGGCTGGGCCGCCGTGAACACTGAAGCTTTCTTT
V gene: TRBV10-3; clone size: .; D gene: TRBD1; J gene: TRBJ1-6; CDR3 protein: CAISAGQGEASPLHF; CDR3 DNA: TGTGCCATCAGTGCCGGACAGGGAGAGGCTTCACCCCTCCACTTT
V gene: TRBV28; clone size: .; D gene: .; J gene: TRBJ1-3; CDR3 protein: CASSSSGRISGNTIYF; CDR3 DNA: TGTGCCAGCAGTTCATCCGGACGGATCTCTGGAAACACCATATATTTT
V gene: TRBV7-9; clone size: .; D gene: .; J gene: TRBJ1-1; CDR3 protein: CASREGRQSNTEAFF; CDR3 DNA: TGTGCCAGCAGGGAGGGGAGACAGTCCAACACTGAAGCTTTCTTT
V gene: TRBV6-5; clone size: .; D gene: TRBD2; J gene: TRBJ2-3; CDR3 protein: CASSLAGGTDTQYF; CDR3 DNA: TGTGCCAGCAGTTTAGCGGGGGGCACAGATACGCAGTATTTT
V gene: TRBV4-1; clone size: .; D gene: .; J gene: TRBJ1-2; CDR3 protein: CASSQELGSYGYTF; CDR3 DNA: TGCGCCAGCAGCCAAGAATTGGGCAGCTATGGCTACACCTTC
V gene: TRBV7-2; clone size: .; D gene: .; J gene: TRBJ1-3; CDR3 protein: CASSDSGNTIYF; CDR3 DNA: TGTGCCAGCAGCGACAGCGGAAACACCATATATTTT
V gene: TRBV29-1; clone size: once; D gene: .; J gene: TRBJ1-1; CDR3 protein: CSVEVTDTEAFF; CDR3 DNA: TGCAGCGTTGAAGTTACAGACACTGAAGCTTTCTTT
V gene: TRBV7-8; clone size: .; D gene: .; J gene: TRBJ2-1; CDR3 protein: CASTIKNDNEQFF; CDR3 DNA: TGTGCCAGCACCATAAAAAACGACAATGAGCAGTTCTTC